Below, 26 T cell receptor beta chains from the same sample are listed, as sequenced in a study of blood T cell repertoires in COVID-19. Data came from immunoSEQ multiplex PCR; TCRdb stores just in-frame clones and leaves some out. The sample consists of a few hundred thousand clones, 80% to 90% of them appearing once. The source material was PBMCs or T cells enriched from blood (not recorded which). These receptors came from a man aged 18-30 years who had recovered from COVID-19.

The chain uses TRBV4-1 and TRBJ2-3; 8 bases align to TRBD2. This CDR3 spans 16 amino acids. V dropped 4 bases and J dropped 4; count of bases not matched to a gene: 10. In germline, CDR1 is MGHRA, CDR2 YSYEKL. CDR3 loop: CASSLRGSGVSDTQYF. For the CDR3, the DNA is TGCGCCAGCAGCCTGCGGGGTAGCGGGGTATCAGATACGCAGTATTTT.

The chain uses TRBV30 and TRBJ2-5; 8 bases fit TRBD2. V shed 1 base and J 5 bases; nucleotides not matched to a gene: 9. Per germline, CDR1 GTSNPN and CDR2 SVGIG (reference sequence). The length of the CDR3 is 15 residues. The CDR3 nucleotides read TGTGCCTGGAGTGACTTAGCGGGACGGGGGGAGACCCAGTACTTC. It encodes CAWSDLAGRGETQYF.

The sample holds a few counts of this clone. This sequence joins TRBV2 and TRBJ2-5; 10 nucleotides match TRBD2. The CDR3 extends over 16 amino acids. V was clipped by 3 bases and J by 7 bases; unmatched bases: 11. Germline V gives CDR1 SNHLY, CDR2 FYNNEI. The CDR3 loop is CASSDRASGGPGTQYF. The CDR3 DNA reads TGTGCCAGCAGTGACAGGGCTAGCGGGGGCCCGGGGACCCAGTACTTC.

The CDR3 DNA is TGTGCCAGCAGTCCCACAGGTAGCGGGACTCACCTCTACAATGAGCAGTTCTTC. Encoded protein: CASSPTGSGTHLYNEQFF. The rearrangement uses TRBV27 and TRBJ2-1; the match to TRBD2 covers 8 bases. CDR3 length equals 18 residues. V lost 5 bases to trimming and J lost 3 bases; unmatched junction nucleotides: 15. Per the germline V gene, CDR1 is MNHEY and CDR2 is SMNVEV (reference sequence).

V gene TRBV12-5 combines with J gene TRBJ1-5; the D is unclear. The CDR3 contains 12 residues. Germline assignment: CDR1 LGHNT and CDR2 FRNRAP. The ends were cut back, 5 bases at V and 4 bases at J, with 6 bases in the middle. As DNA, the CDR3 is TGTGCTAGTGGTCGACAAAATCAGCCCCAGCATTTT. Translating it yields CASGRQNQPQHF.

The rearrangement joins TRBV30 to TRBJ2-1, with D possibly matching TRBD2 (6 bases). The CDR3 has 13 residues. The V end lost 1 base, the J end lost 7 bases, and 11 bases lay between the germline ends. Germline-derived CDR1 and CDR2 are GTSNPN and SVGIG (reference sequence). DNA for the CDR3: TGTGCCTGGAGTGCGGGACTGGCTAATGAGCAGTTCTTC. Amino acids: CAWSAGLANEQFF.

The chain has TRBV7-8 and TRBJ1-5; D ambiguous. Per germline, CDR1 SGHVS and CDR2 FQNEAQ. V dropped 4 bases and J dropped 0 bases, with 19 bases sitting between them. CDR3 length equals 18 residues. For the CDR3, the DNA is TGTGCCAGCAGCTCCTTCACGCGTACCCGTAATAGCAATCAGCCCCAGCATTTT. Translation: CASSSFTRTRNSNQPQHF.

The rearrangement uses TRBV7-9 and TRBJ2-7; tentatively, D is TRBD1 (6 bases). Germline CDR1 reads SEHNR; CDR2 reads FQNEAQ (reference sequence). V lost 4 bases and J lost 5, with 15 bases in between. This CDR3 comprises 14 residues. The CDR3 DNA reads TGTGCCAGCAGCTATTATTCCTGGACAGACGAGCAGTACTTC. Translating gives CASSYYSWTDEQYF.

The V call is TRBV4-1, the J call TRBJ2-1; a possible D gene is TRBD2 (5 bases). V dropped 10 bases and J dropped 1 base, with 23 bases sitting between them. This CDR3 has 17 amino acids. Germline assignment: CDR1 MGHRA and CDR2 YSYEKL. DNA of the CDR3: TGCGCCACATCCCTGACTTTATCAACGGGATCCTACAATGAGCAGTTCTTC. It encodes CATSLTLSTGSYNEQFF.

The rearrangement uses TRBV5-4 and TRBJ1-2; D might be TRBD1 (5 bases). CDR3 length equals 14 residues. Germline lookup yields CDR1 SGHNT and CDR2 YYREEE (reference sequence). V gave up 0 bases and J gave up 4 bases, with 10 bases separating them. CDR3 residues: CASSLGQGTYGYTF. The CDR3 region has the DNA TGTGCCAGCAGCTTGGGTCAGGGTACCTATGGCTACACCTTC. Using reference TRBV5-4 and TRBJ1-2 for the parts outside the CDR3, the full variable domain is ETGVTQSPTHLIKTRGQQVTLRCSSQSGHNTVSWYQQALGQGPQFIFQYYREEENGRGNFPPRFSGLQFPNYSSELNVNALELDDSALYLCASSLGQGTYGYTFGSGTRLTVV.

This clone was seen a handful of times. CDR3 protein: CASSSPVGGPGANVLTF. CDR3 coding DNA: TGTGCCAGCAGTTCCCCCGTGGGGGGGCCTGGGGCCAACGTCCTGACTTTC. V usage is TRBV28 and J usage is TRBJ2-6, with D perhaps TRBD2 (7 bases). The V gene's germline CDR1 is MDHEN and CDR2 SYDVKM. V lost 4 bases to trimming and J lost 2 bases, with 15 bases between them. This CDR3 spans 17 amino acids.

The chain is built from TRBV5-1 and TRBJ2-3; TRBD2 agrees at 8 bases. The length of the CDR3 is 14 residues. The V and J ends lost 6 bases and 3 bases, in that order; junction bases with no gene match: 6. Per the germline V gene, CDR1 is SGHRS and CDR2 is YFSETQ. The chain's CDR3 is CASTRGVWTDTQYF. Written as DNA, the CDR3 is TGCGCCAGCACGCGGGGGGTCTGGACAGATACGCAGTATTTT. The whole variable domain, filled in from reference TRBV5-1 and TRBJ2-3, reads KAGVTQTPRYLIKTRGQQVTLSCSPISGHRSVSWYQQTPGQGLQFLFEYFSETQRNKGNFPGRFSGRQFSNSRSEMNVSTLELGDSALYLCASTRGVWTDTQYFGPGTRLTVL.

About this clone itself: Other DNA sequences from this sample encode an identical CDR3 as well. The rearrangement uses TRBV20-1 and TRBJ2-7; possibly TRBD1 for D (6 bases). This CDR3 has 11 residues. The germline CDR1 and CDR2 sequences are DFQATT and SNEGSKA (reference sequence). The germline V and J ends were trimmed by 6 bases and 3 bases, with 9 bases remaining between them. The CDR3 region is CSAGRGYEQYF. The CDR3 bases are TGCAGTGCAGGCAGGGGCTACGAGCAGTACTTC.

The V call is TRBV3-1 (or the pseudogene TRBV3-2), the J call TRBJ1-1, with D perhaps TRBD1 (6 bases). Germline loops: CDR1 LGHDT, CDR2 YNNKEL (reference sequence). The CDR3 is 15 residues long. Trimming took 4 bases from V and 1 from J, leaving 13 bases between them. Written as DNA, the CDR3 is TGTGCCAGCAGCCCGAAAGGGGGGGCGAACACTGAAGCTTTCTTT. It yields the protein CASSPKGGANTEAFF.

The genes are TRBV20-1 and TRBJ1-2; D is perhaps TRBD1 (5 bases). Per germline, CDR1 DFQATT and CDR2 SNEGSKA (reference sequence). V lost 3 bases and J 5 bases, leaving 7 bases between the germline ends. The CDR3 is 11 residues long. For the CDR3, the DNA is TGCAGTGCTAGGTCAGGGTATGGCTACACCTTC. Its translation is CSARSGYGYTF.

The CDR3 loop is CASRNERAAETQYF. CDR3 DNA sequence: TGTGCCAGCAGGAATGAGAGGGCAGCCGAGACCCAGTACTTC. V is TRBV6-5 and J is TRBJ2-5; perhaps TRBD2 as D (5 bases). Germline V gene lookup returns CDR1 MNHEY and CDR2 SVGAGI. The V and J ends lost 6 bases and 5 bases respectively, with 16 bases between them. This CDR3 has 14 amino acids.

The chain joins TRBV28 to TRBJ1-5; D remains unclear. The germline V gene encodes CDR1 MDHEN and CDR2 SYDVKM. Trimming took 7 bases from V and 1 from J, leaving 14 bases between them. The CDR3 consists of 15 residues. As DNA, the CDR3 is TGTGCCAGCACCCCTCGGGGAGGGAGCAATCAGCCCCAGCATTTT. It codes for CASTPRGGSNQPQHF.

The chain employs TRBV12-5 and TRBJ1-6, with TRBD1 as a possible D gene (5 bases). The V gene lost 4 bases and the J gene lost 3 bases, with 13 bases spanning the gap. CDR1 and CDR2 from the germline V gene are LGHNT and FRNRAP. CDR3 length: 16 amino acids. CDR3 region: CASGSLGQNYNSPLHF. In nucleotides, the CDR3 is TGTGCTAGTGGTTCTCTTGGACAAAACTATAATTCACCCCTCCACTTT.

The chain carries TRBV5-1 and TRBJ1-1; D is uncertain. Germline CDR1 SGHRS, CDR2 YFSETQ. Trimming shortened V by 7 bases and J by 2 bases, and 18 bases separated the two germline ends. This CDR3 has 15 amino acids. The CDR3 here is CASSDGRRGNTEAFF. The CDR3 DNA reads TGCGCCAGCTCAGACGGTAGGCGAGGAAACACTGAAGCTTTCTTT.

This clone was observed once. CDR3 bases: TGTGCCAGCAGATCCGACACATTCTATGGCTACACCTTC. Translating it yields CASRSDTFYGYTF. This chain connects TRBV6-5 to TRBJ1-2, with D hard to call. Looked up from germline, CDR1 is MNHEY and CDR2 is SVGAGI. This CDR3 has 13 amino acids. V was pared by 6 bases and J by 4 bases, with 12 bases between.

The chain has TRBV19 and TRBJ1-5, with TRBD1 identical over 8 bases. With V trimmed by 6 bases and J by 1 base, 14 bases remained unmatched. The germline V gene encodes CDR1 LNHDA and CDR2 SQIVND (reference sequence). The length of the CDR3 is 18 residues. CDR3 in amino acids: CASSHGGTGSWSNQPQHF. The CDR3 DNA reads as TGTGCCAGTAGCCATGGGGGGACAGGTTCTTGGAGCAATCAGCCCCAGCATTTT.

The gene calls are TRBV5-1 and TRBJ1-1, with TRBD1 matching over 8 bases. After removal of 1 base from V and 5 bases from J, the junction contained 13 bases not matched to a gene. Germline values: CDR1 SGHRS, CDR2 YFSETQ. CDR3 length: 17 residues. In DNA form, the CDR3 reads TGCGCCAGCAGCTTGATCCCGGGACAGGCCGTTCGGACTGAAGCTTTCTTT. Translating gives CASSLIPGQAVRTEAFF.

The J gene is TRBJ1-1, the V gene TRBV15; weak D call: TRBD1 (6 bases). V lost 4 bases and J lost 4, with 16 bases in between. Germline loops: CDR1 LNHNV, CDR2 YYDKDF (reference sequence). This CDR3 is 15 amino acids long. The CDR3, as DNA: TGTGCCACCAGCAACCGCGACAGGCCGGGCACTGAAGCTTTCTTT. Translated, it gives CATSNRDRPGTEAFF.

The chain uses TRBV9 and TRBJ1-6, with 8 positions matching TRBD1. The germline V gene has CDR1 SGDLS and CDR2 YYNGEE. Trimming at V came to 4 bases and at J to 5 bases, leaving 2 bases not matched to a gene. The CDR3 contains 14 residues. The chain's CDR3 is CASSTTGDNSPLHF. CDR3 DNA: TGTGCCAGCAGCACGACAGGGGATAATTCACCCCTCCACTTT.

CDR3 nucleotide sequence: TGTGCCAGCAGCCAAACCCGTCCCAGCTCCTACAATGAGCAGTTCTTC. Translated, it gives CASSQTRPSSYNEQFF. The chain combines TRBV7-9 with TRBJ2-1; D is ambiguous. Germline CDR1 reads SEHNR; CDR2 reads FQNEAQ (reference sequence). CDR3 size: 16 residues. V was trimmed by 5 bases and J by 0 bases, leaving 14 bases between them.

In this sample, this clone turned up once. The chain has TRBV7-9 and TRBJ2-5; D is perhaps TRBD1 (5 bases). CDR3 length equals 13 residues. Germline CDR1 is SEHNR and CDR2 is FQNEAQ (reference sequence). V was cut by 5 bases and J by 5 bases, with 12 bases left in between. The CDR3 is CASSHNRQETQYF. CDR3 sequence (DNA): TGTGCCAGCAGCCATAATCGACAGGAGACCCAGTACTTC.